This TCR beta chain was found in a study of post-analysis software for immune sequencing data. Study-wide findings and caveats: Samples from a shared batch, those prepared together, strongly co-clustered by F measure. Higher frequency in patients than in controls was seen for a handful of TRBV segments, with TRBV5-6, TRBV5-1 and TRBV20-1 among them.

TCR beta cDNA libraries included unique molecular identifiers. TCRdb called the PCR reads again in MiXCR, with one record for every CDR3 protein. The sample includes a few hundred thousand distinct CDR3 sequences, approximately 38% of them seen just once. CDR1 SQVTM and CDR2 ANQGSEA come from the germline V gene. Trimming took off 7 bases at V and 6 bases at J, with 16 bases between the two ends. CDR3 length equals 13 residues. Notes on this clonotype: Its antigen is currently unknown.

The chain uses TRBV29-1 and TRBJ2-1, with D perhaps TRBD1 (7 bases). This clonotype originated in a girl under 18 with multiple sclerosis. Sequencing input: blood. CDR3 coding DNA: TGCAGCGGGGACTTGACAGGGAGCAATGAGCAGTTCTTC. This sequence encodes CSGDLTGSNEQFF.